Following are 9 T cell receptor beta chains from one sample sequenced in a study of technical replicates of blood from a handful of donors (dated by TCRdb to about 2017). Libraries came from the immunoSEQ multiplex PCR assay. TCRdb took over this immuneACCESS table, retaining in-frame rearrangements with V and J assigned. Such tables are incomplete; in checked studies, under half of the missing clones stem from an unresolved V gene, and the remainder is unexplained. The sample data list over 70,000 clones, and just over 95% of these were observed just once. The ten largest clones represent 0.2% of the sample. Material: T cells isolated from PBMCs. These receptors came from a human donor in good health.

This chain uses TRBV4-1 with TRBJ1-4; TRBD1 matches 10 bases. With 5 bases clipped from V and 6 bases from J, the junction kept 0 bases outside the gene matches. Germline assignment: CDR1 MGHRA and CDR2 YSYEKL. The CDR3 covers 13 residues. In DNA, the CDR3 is TGCGCCAGCAGCGGGACAGGGGATGAAAAACTGTTTTTT. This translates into CASSGTGDEKLFF.

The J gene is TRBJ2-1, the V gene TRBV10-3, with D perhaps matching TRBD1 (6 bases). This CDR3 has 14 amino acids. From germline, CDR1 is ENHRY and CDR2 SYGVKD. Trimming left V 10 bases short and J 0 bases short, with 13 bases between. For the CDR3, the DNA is TGTGCCACATATACAGGGAACTCCTACAATGAGCAGTTCTTC. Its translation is CATYTGNSYNEQFF.

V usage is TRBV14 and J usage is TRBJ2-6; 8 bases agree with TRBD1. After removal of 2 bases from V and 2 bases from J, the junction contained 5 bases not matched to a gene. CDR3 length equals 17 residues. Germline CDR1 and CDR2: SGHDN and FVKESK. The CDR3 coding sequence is TGTGCCAGCAGCCAATTCAGGGGGCGTGCTGGGGCCAACGTCCTGACTTTC. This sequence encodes CASSQFRGRAGANVLTF.

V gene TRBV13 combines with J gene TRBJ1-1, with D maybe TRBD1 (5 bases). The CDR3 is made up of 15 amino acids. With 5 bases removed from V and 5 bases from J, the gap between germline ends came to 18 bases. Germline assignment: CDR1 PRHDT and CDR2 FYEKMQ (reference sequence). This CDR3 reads CASSPGLRTRTEAFF. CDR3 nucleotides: TGTGCCAGCAGCCCGGGACTGAGAACGAGGACTGAAGCTTTCTTT.

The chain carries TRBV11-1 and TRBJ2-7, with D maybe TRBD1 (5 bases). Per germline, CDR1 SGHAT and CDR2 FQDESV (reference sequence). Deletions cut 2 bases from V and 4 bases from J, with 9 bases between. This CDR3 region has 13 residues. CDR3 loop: CASSLTGPYEQYF. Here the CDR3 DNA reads TGTGCCAGCAGCTTAACAGGTCCTTACGAGCAGTACTTC. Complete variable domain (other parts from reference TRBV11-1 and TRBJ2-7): EAEVAQSPRYKITEKSQAVAFWCDPISGHATLYWYRQILGQGPELLVQFQDESVVDDSQLPKDRFSAERLKGVDSTLKIQPAELGDSAMYLCASSLTGPYEQYFGPGTRLTVT.

The CDR3 nucleotides are TGCGCCAGCAGCTTGGACCTAGGCCAAGAGACCCAGTACTTC. It codes for CASSLDLGQETQYF. This chain uses TRBV5-1 with TRBJ2-5; D is undetermined. V lost 0 bases, J lost 1 base, and 7 bases lay in between. The CDR3 runs to 14 residues. CDR1 SGHRS and CDR2 YFSETQ come from the germline V gene. The full variable domain, in which reference TRBV5-1 and TRBJ2-5 provide the parts outside the CDR3, is KAGVTQTPRYLIKTRGQQVTLSCSPISGHRSVSWYQQTPGQGLQFLFEYFSETQRNKGNFPGRFSGRQFSNSRSEMNVSTLELGDSALYLCASSLDLGQETQYFGPGTRLLVL.

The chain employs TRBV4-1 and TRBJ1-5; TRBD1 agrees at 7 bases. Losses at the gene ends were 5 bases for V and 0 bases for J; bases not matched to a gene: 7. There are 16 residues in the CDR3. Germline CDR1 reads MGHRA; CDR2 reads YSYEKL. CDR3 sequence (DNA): TGCGCCAGCAGCTCCAGGACAGGAGATAGCAATCAGCCCCAGCATTTT. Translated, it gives CASSSRTGDSNQPQHF.

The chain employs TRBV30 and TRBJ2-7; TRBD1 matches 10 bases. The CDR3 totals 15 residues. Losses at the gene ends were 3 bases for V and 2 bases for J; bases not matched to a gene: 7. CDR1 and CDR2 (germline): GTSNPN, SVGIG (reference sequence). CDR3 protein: CAWRRQGANTYEQYF. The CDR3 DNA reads TGTGCCTGGAGGAGACAGGGGGCTAACACCTACGAGCAGTACTTC.

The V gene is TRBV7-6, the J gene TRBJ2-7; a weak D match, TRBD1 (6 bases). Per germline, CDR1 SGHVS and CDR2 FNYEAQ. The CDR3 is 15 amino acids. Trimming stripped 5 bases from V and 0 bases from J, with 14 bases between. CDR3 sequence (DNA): TGTGCCAGCAGCGCAGGGGCGGAAGACTCCTACGAGCAGTACTTC. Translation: CASSAGAEDSYEQYF.